This T cell receptor (beta chain) was identified in a study of sequential checkpoint blockade in melanoma. For the study at large: TCRβ was sequenced from DNA of about 96 pretreatment tumors. Over 20 patients had matched tumor biopsies before treatment and at week 13 after nivolumab or ipilimumab alone.

The data were produced by immunoSEQ multiplex PCR, yet TCRdb's version contains in-frame clones alone and is incomplete. Counted here are about 2,500 clones, under 25% occurring once; the ten biggest clones make up 20%. Study findings and constraints: For nivolumab-first patients, baseline tumor clonality was associated with response.

This clone ranks as medium-sized. Its antigen is not identified. Treatment meaning: randomized to nivolumab then ipilimumab (arm A) or the reverse (arm B). No patient had prior DNA-damaging chemotherapy. This material consisted of tumor tissue (inferred from file names), taken from a patient given nivolumab and ipilimumab in sequence. The TCR sequence derives from a human donor with melanoma.

The CDR3 DNA follows: TGTGCCAGCACGGGGGTAGGCACTGAAGCTTTCTTT. It yields the protein CASTGVGTEAFF. The gene calls are TRBV6-8 and TRBJ1-1; TRBD1 might be the D (5 bases). Trimming took off 7 bases at V and 4 bases at J, with 10 bases between the two ends. Germline values: CDR1 MNHGY, CDR2 SAAAGT. The CDR3 runs to 12 residues.